A single T cell receptor beta chain is shown here with its context. Trimming cost V 4 bases and J 0 bases, with 18 bases left between them. The CDR3 totals 17 residues. Germline values: CDR1 LGHDT, CDR2 YNNKEL (reference sequence). In the authors' methods: Amplifying reference gene primers gave estimates of nucleated cell counts. The assay was immunoSEQ multiplex PCR, and TCRdb's table has in-frame clones only and misses some. V and J calls and clone size follow that table, whereas D and trimming were derived from the DNA. There are around 130,000 clones in the sample; around 86% occur only once, and around 16% lies in the top ten. This record comes from a study of blood T cell repertoires in COVID-19. Study-wide background: The United States, Italy and Spain supplied acute and convalescent COVID-19 samples. From T cells, B-cell-depleted T cells, or PBMCs came the material, which was cDNA or gDNA.

The TCR comes from a woman aged 50 to 60 who had recovered from COVID-19. Sequencing was done on a sample of peripheral blood. The J gene is TRBJ1-1, the V gene TRBV3-1 (or the pseudogene TRBV3-2); maybe TRBD1 (5 bases). The CDR3 DNA is TGTGCCAGCAGCCTCGGGACTAGCGGAAGAATGAACACTGAAGCTTTCTTT. Translating it yields CASSLGTSGRMNTEAFF.